The 22 T cell receptor beta chains presented below share a single source sample, sequenced in a study of blood T cell repertoires in COVID-19. Here immunoSEQ multiplex PCR was the method, and the copy in TCRdb shows in-frame clones only, minus some. The data contain about 85,000 clones, around 85% of them singletons. Sequencing was performed on peripheral blood. These TCRs come from a man aged 60 to 69 with acute or convalescent COVID-19.

CDR3 sequence (DNA): TGCGCCAGCAGCCAACTGAGGAACACTGAAGCTTTCTTT. As protein: CASSQLRNTEAFF. This chain links TRBV4-3 with TRBJ1-1; D remains unclear. Trimming took 2 bases from V and 1 from J, leaving 5 bases between them. Germline loops: CDR1 LGHNA, CDR2 YSLEER. The CDR3 covers 13 residues.

This clone was detected only a few times. The V call is TRBV7-9, the J call TRBJ1-2, with D perhaps matching TRBD1 (5 bases). The V gene lost 6 bases and the J gene lost 1 base, with 9 bases spanning the gap. The germline gives CDR1 SEHNR, CDR2 FQNEAQ (reference sequence). This CDR3 spans 13 amino acids. CDR3 DNA: TGTGCCAGCAGTCGCGACAGTAACTATGGCTACACCTTC. Its protein product is CASSRDSNYGYTF.

The chain employs TRBV6-1 and TRBJ2-1; tentative D call: TRBD2 (5 bases). Germline V gives CDR1 MNHNS, CDR2 SASEGT. The CDR3 sequence is 14 residues long. Trimming cost V 0 bases and J 9 bases, with 12 bases left between them. DNA of the CDR3: TGTGCCAGCAGTGAAGCGCGGGTACGGGGTGAGCAGTTCTTC. It encodes CASSEARVRGEQFF.

The gene calls are TRBV12-5 and TRBJ2-7; 9 nucleotides match TRBD1. V shed 2 bases and J 3 bases; nucleotides not matched to a gene: 5. The CDR3 sequence is 15 residues long. CDR1 and CDR2 (germline): LGHNT, FRNRAP. This CDR3 reads CASGLFPTGGYEQYF. DNA for the CDR3: TGTGCTAGTGGTTTGTTCCCGACAGGGGGCTACGAGCAGTACTTC.

The gene calls are TRBV11-2 and TRBJ1-2; D is undetermined. V was pared by 3 bases and J by 2 bases, with 13 bases between. The CDR3 is 15 amino acids. CDR1 is SGHAT, CDR2 FQNNGV, per germline. The CDR3, as DNA: TGTGCCAGCAGCTTGGCCCCCCTGGCCAACTATGGCTACACCTTC. As protein: CASSLAPLANYGYTF. The full variable domain, rest sourced from reference TRBV11-2 and TRBJ1-2, is EAGVAQSPRYKIIEKRQSVAFWCNPISGHATLYWYQQILGQGPKLLIQFQNNGVVDDSQLPKDRFSAERLKGVDSTLKIQPAKLEDSAVYLCASSLAPLANYGYTFGSGTRLTVV.

This chain connects TRBV18 to TRBJ1-6; 10 bases fit TRBD1. With V trimmed by 6 bases and J by 10 bases, 6 bases remained unmatched. CDR3 length: 14 amino acids. The V gene's germline CDR1 is KGHSH and CDR2 LQKENI. The CDR3 nucleotides read TGTGCCAGCTCGCCCGGGACAGGGGACTCACCCCTCCACTTT. It is translated as CASSPGTGDSPLHF.

This chain joins TRBV5-3 and TRBJ2-7; tentatively, D is TRBD2 (5 bases). TRBV5-3 is an ORF; its function is uncertain. The CDR3 is 12 residues long. Trimming took off 2 bases at V and 9 bases at J, with 12 bases between the two ends. Written as DNA, the CDR3 is TGTGCCAGAAGCTTTCCGGGAAGTGGGCAGTACTTC. Encoded protein: CARSFPGSGQYF.

This sequence joins TRBV7-9 and TRBJ2-3; D is possibly TRBD1 (6 bases). The V and J ends lost 0 bases and 4 bases respectively, with 14 bases between them. The CDR3 length is 16 residues. Germline assignment: CDR1 SEHNR and CDR2 FQNEAQ (reference sequence). CDR3 coding DNA: TGTGCCAGCAGCTTAGCGGCCCGGGACACCGCAGATACGCAGTATTTT. The encoded protein is CASSLAARDTADTQYF.

This chain joins TRBV24-1 and TRBJ1-2; TRBD1 aligns across 8 bases. The J segment lost 5 bases and the V segment lost 3 bases, leaving 4 bases of the junction unmatched. Germline lookup yields CDR1 KGHDR and CDR2 SFDVKD. This CDR3 is 14 amino acids long. The CDR3, as DNA: TGTGCCACCAGTGATCAACAGGGGGAATATGGCTACACCTTC. This translates into CATSDQQGEYGYTF.

This sequence joins TRBV9 and TRBJ1-1, with D uncertain. V lost 0 bases and J 7 bases, leaving 13 bases between the germline ends. From germline, CDR1 is SGDLS and CDR2 YYNGEE. CDR3 length equals 14 residues. CDR3 nucleotides: TGTGCCAGCAGCGTAGAGGCACAGCCCAATGAAGCTTTCTTT. Translation: CASSVEAQPNEAFF.

The rearrangement joins TRBV30 to TRBJ1-1; 8 bases align to TRBD1. The CDR3 runs 17 residues. Germline-derived CDR1 and CDR2 are GTSNPN and SVGIG (reference sequence). After removal of 3 bases from V and 6 bases from J, the junction contained 18 bases not matched to a gene. The CDR3 DNA reads as TGTGCCTGGAGGGCCCTAGGGACAGGAGGGAAGGGGGCTGAAGCTTTCTTT. It encodes CAWRALGTGGKGAEAFF.

This clone occurred a few times. The genes are TRBV7-9 and TRBJ2-3, with D possibly matching TRBD2 (6 bases). Trimming took 6 bases from V and 5 from J, leaving 9 bases between them. The CDR3 runs 12 residues. The germline CDR1 and CDR2 sequences are SEHNR and FQNEAQ (reference sequence). The DNA of the CDR3 is TGTGCCAGCAGTCTAGCGATAGATACGCAGTATTTT. Its translation is CASSLAIDTQYF.

The chain employs TRBV7-8 and TRBJ1-1; 7 bases are a match to TRBD1. The V gene end was trimmed by 2 bases and the J gene end by 1 base; junction bases not matched to a gene: 4. The CDR3 consists of 15 residues. CDR1 is SGHVS and CDR2 is FQNEAQ in the germline V gene. The CDR3 nucleotides read TGTGCCAGCAGCTTAAGACGGGACAGGAACACTGAAGCTTTCTTT. This codes for CASSLRRDRNTEAFF.

The J gene is TRBJ1-5, the V gene TRBV5-6; the D gene is possibly TRBD1 (5 bases). Germline CDR1 SGHDT, CDR2 YYEEEE. The CDR3 totals 14 residues. V lost 7 bases, J lost 6 bases, and 17 bases lay in between. DNA for the CDR3: TGTGCCAGCTCCCAAAGGGGATCTAGTCAGCCCCAGCATTTT. The encoded protein is CASSQRGSSQPQHF.

V gene TRBV7-2 combines with J gene TRBJ2-7; 13 positions agree with TRBD2. The CDR3 length is 17 residues. The V gene's germline CDR1 is SGHTA and CDR2 FQGNSA. V dropped 3 bases and J dropped 1; count of bases not matched to a gene: 6. The CDR3 DNA reads as TGTGCCAGCAGCTTGGGACTAGCGGGGAGAGTTTCCTACGAGCAGTACTTC. Translation: CASSLGLAGRVSYEQYF.

J is TRBJ2-3 and V is TRBV11-3; no reliable D call. Germline V gives CDR1 SGHNT, CDR2 YENEEA. The CDR3 contains 13 residues. The V and J ends lost 1 base and 4 bases respectively, with 6 bases between them. Here the CDR3 DNA reads TGTGCCAGCAGCTTAGGGCAGGCAGATACGCAGTATTTT. This codes for CASSLGQADTQYF.

CDR3 sequence (DNA): TGCGCCAGCAGCTTGGCCCAGGTAGACTATGGCTACACCTTC. Amino acid sequence: CASSLAQVDYGYTF. The J gene is TRBJ1-2, the V gene TRBV5-1; D not resolved. Germline V gives CDR1 SGHRS, CDR2 YFSETQ. The ends were cut back, 0 bases at V and 3 bases at J, with 9 bases in the middle. The CDR3 runs to 14 residues.

This chain joins TRBV5-4 and TRBJ2-1; possibly TRBD1 for D (6 bases). Per the germline V gene, CDR1 is SGHNT and CDR2 is YYREEE (reference sequence). Trimming took 2 bases from V and 0 from J, leaving 9 bases between them. The CDR3 extends over 15 amino acids. The CDR3 here is CASSFQGSSYNEQFF. Here the CDR3 DNA reads TGTGCCAGCAGCTTCCAGGGGAGCTCCTACAATGAGCAGTTCTTC.

The table lists this clone with a few counts. The rearrangement uses TRBV30 and TRBJ1-5; D gene ambiguous. The V gene lost 1 base and the J gene lost 4 bases, with 8 bases spanning the gap. CDR3 length: 13 amino acids. The germline CDR1 and CDR2 sequences are GTSNPN and SVGIG (reference sequence). Written as DNA, the CDR3 is TGTGCCTGGAGTGCCCGCGGGAATCAGCCCCAGCATTTT. Residues: CAWSARGNQPQHF.

CDR3 in DNA: TGTGCCAGCAGCGTAGAGGCCAGGGCCCCTGGAAACACCATATATTTT. Its protein is CASSVEARAPGNTIYF. V gene TRBV9 combines with J gene TRBJ1-3; possible D gene TRBD1, 5 bases. Germline assignment: CDR1 SGDLS and CDR2 YYNGEE. Trimming removed 0 bases at V and 2 bases at J, with 12 bases between. This CDR3 contains 16 residues.

The chain employs TRBV19 and TRBJ1-4; TRBD1 is a possible D gene (5 bases). There are 14 residues in the CDR3. CDR1 and CDR2 from the germline V gene are LNHDA and SQIVND (reference sequence). V lost 5 bases and J lost 7, with 14 bases in between. CDR3: CASSPIGGGEKLFF. DNA of the CDR3: TGTGCCAGTAGTCCCATCGGGGGGGGTGAAAAACTGTTTTTT.

The chain combines TRBV5-1 with TRBJ2-1; weak D call: TRBD2 (5 bases). Trimming removed 4 bases from V and 3 bases from J, with 17 bases in between. The CDR3 totals 16 residues. Germline values: CDR1 SGHRS, CDR2 YFSETQ. The CDR3 sequence is CASSLFEGEFYNEQFF. CDR3 sequence (DNA): TGCGCCAGCAGCCTTTTCGAGGGAGAATTCTACAATGAGCAGTTCTTC.